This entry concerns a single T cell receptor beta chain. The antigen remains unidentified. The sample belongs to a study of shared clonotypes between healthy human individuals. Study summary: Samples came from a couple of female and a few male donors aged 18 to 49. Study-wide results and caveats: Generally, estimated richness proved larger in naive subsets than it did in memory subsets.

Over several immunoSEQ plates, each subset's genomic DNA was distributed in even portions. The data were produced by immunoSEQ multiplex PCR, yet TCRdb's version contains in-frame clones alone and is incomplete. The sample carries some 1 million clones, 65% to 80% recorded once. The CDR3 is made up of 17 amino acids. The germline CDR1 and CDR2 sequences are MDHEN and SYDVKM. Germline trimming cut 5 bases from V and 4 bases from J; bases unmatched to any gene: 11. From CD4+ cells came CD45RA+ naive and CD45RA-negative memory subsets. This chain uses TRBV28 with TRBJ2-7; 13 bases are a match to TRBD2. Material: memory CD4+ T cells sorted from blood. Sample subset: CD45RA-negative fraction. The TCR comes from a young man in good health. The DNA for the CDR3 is TGTGCCAGCAGTCCCACCCTGGGACTAGCGGGGCCGTACGAGCAGTACTTC. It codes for CASSPTLGLAGPYEQYF.